The 32 T cell receptor beta chains given below trace back to one sample, sequenced in a study of OX40 agonist ivuxolimab in advanced cancers. Clones were read by immunoSEQ multiplex PCR, and TCRdb kept only the in-frame ones, dropping some. The table records around 25,000 clones, about 85% of them present only once. The input for sequencing was CD4+ or CD8+ T cells sorted from blood, taken in a trial of the OX40 agonist ivuxolimab. The receptors were sampled from an adult with an advanced solid tumor such as melanoma, head and neck, liver or kidney cancer.

This chain connects TRBV5-1 to TRBJ1-1; the match to TRBD1 covers 7 bases. Germline CDR1 reads SGHRS; CDR2 reads YFSETQ. This CDR3 contains 13 residues. J gave up 5 bases and V 4 bases, and 5 bases lay outside the gene matches. The CDR3 sequence: CASSVGDSTEAFF. In DNA form, the CDR3 reads TGCGCCAGCAGCGTAGGGGACAGTACTGAAGCTTTCTTT.

This rearrangement joins TRBV6-5 to TRBJ2-1; possibly TRBD1 or TRBD2 for D (6 bases each). The germline V gene encodes CDR1 MNHEY and CDR2 SVGAGI. This CDR3 spans 13 amino acids. Trimming took off 10 bases at V and 10 bases at J, with 20 bases between the two ends. CDR3 in amino acids: CATTVGSGAEQFF. The CDR3 bases are TGTGCCACCACAGTCGGATCGGGGGCCGAGCAGTTCTTC.

CDR3 coding DNA: TGCGCCAGCAGCTCGGGACAGGAAAACATTCAGTACTTC. Protein product: CASSSGQENIQYF. The J gene is TRBJ2-4, the V gene TRBV5-1, with 8 bases aligning to TRBD1. The CDR3 length is 13 residues. V was pared by 3 bases and J by 5 bases, with 1 base of the junction left unmatched. Germline V gives CDR1 SGHRS, CDR2 YFSETQ.

The chain couples TRBV9 to TRBJ2-5; TRBD2 aligns across 7 bases. V lost 3 bases to trimming and J lost 2 bases; unmatched junction nucleotides: 4. This CDR3 has 14 residues. Germline CDR1 reads SGDLS; CDR2 reads YYNGEE. CDR3 sequence: CASSAGSGQETQYF. For the CDR3, the DNA is TGTGCCAGCAGCGCGGGTAGCGGGCAAGAGACCCAGTACTTC.

The chain recombines TRBV7-8 with TRBJ2-1; D not resolved. This CDR3 has 11 residues. Per the germline V gene, CDR1 is SGHVS and CDR2 is FQNEAQ. V lost 1 base and J lost 8, with 3 bases in between. CDR3 loop: CASSLDYEQFF. The DNA for the CDR3 is TGTGCCAGCAGCTTAGATTATGAGCAGTTCTTC.

The chain couples TRBV7-8 to TRBJ2-1; 8 bases map to TRBD1. The ends lost 5 bases at V and 6 bases at J; junction bases unmatched: 9. The CDR3 totals 15 residues. The V gene's germline CDR1 is SGHVS and CDR2 FQNEAQ. The CDR3 DNA is TGTGCCAGCAGCCCTTGGACAGGGCACCCCAATGAGCAGTTCTTC. This sequence encodes CASSPWTGHPNEQFF.

The V call is TRBV7-2, the J call TRBJ2-5; 7 positions match TRBD2. CDR3 length equals 16 residues. J gave up 1 base and V 0 bases, and 5 bases lay outside the gene matches. CDR1 is SGHTA and CDR2 is FQGNSA in the germline V gene. The CDR3: CASSLAAPSGQETQYF. The DNA of the CDR3 is TGTGCCAGCAGCTTAGCGGCGCCTAGCGGCCAAGAGACCCAGTACTTC.

The chain couples TRBV9 to TRBJ2-6; 13 bases are a match to TRBD2. The ends lost 4 bases at V and 2 bases at J; junction bases unmatched: 6. There are 18 residues in the CDR3. Germline CDR1 SGDLS, CDR2 YYNGEE. CDR3 nucleotide sequence: TGTGCCAGCAGCTCCGGACTAGCGGGAGTCGCTGGGGCCAACGTCCTGACTTTC. Encoded protein: CASSSGLAGVAGANVLTF.

The V call is TRBV7-6, the J call TRBJ1-1, with 9 nucleotides matching TRBD1. The CDR3 has 15 residues. V dropped 5 bases and J dropped 2; count of bases not matched to a gene: 6. The germline V gene has CDR1 SGHVS and CDR2 FNYEAQ. CDR3 residues: CASSPMTGGNTEAFF. Written as DNA, the CDR3 is TGTGCCAGCAGCCCCATGACAGGGGGTAACACTGAAGCTTTCTTT.

The V and J genes are TRBV6-6 and TRBJ2-2; D perhaps matches TRBD2 (7 bases). There are 15 residues in the CDR3. The germline V gene has CDR1 MNHNY and CDR2 SVGAGI (reference sequence). V gave up 7 bases and J gave up 2 bases, with 14 bases separating them. CDR3 residues: CASILGGLNTGELFF. CDR3 nucleotides: TGTGCCAGCATTCTAGGGGGACTAAACACCGGGGAGCTGTTTTTT.

The J gene is TRBJ2-2, the V gene TRBV19, with TRBD2 matching over 10 bases. Germline V lookup: CDR1 LNHDA, CDR2 SQIVND (reference sequence). The CDR3 spans 16 residues. The V gene end was trimmed by 8 bases and the J gene end by 0 bases; junction bases not matched to a gene: 6. The CDR3 sequence is CASQASGGSNTGELFF. Here the CDR3 DNA reads TGTGCCAGTCAGGCTAGCGGGGGATCGAACACCGGGGAGCTGTTTTTT.

V usage is TRBV6-1 and J usage is TRBJ2-7, with D uncertain. The length of the CDR3 is 14 residues. The V end was cut by 7 bases, the J end by 7 bases, with 20 bases between. The germline V gene encodes CDR1 MNHNS and CDR2 SASEGT. This chain's CDR3 is CASMVSRAPGEQYF. The CDR3 nucleotides are TGTGCCAGCATGGTCTCACGGGCCCCCGGTGAGCAGTACTTC.

The rearrangement uses TRBV5-4 and TRBJ1-2; the match to TRBD1 covers 7 bases. The CDR3 covers 13 residues. After removal of 4 bases from V and 4 bases from J, the junction contained 4 bases not matched to a gene. Germline V CDR1 and CDR2: SGHNT, YYREEE (reference sequence). The CDR3 nucleotides read TGTGCCAGCAGCCTCTACAGGGGCTATGGCTACACCTTC. Translated, it gives CASSLYRGYGYTF.

The chain joins TRBV5-6 to TRBJ1-5; D is unresolved. Germline V gene lookup returns CDR1 SGHDT and CDR2 YYEEEE. CDR3 length: 16 amino acids. Trimming shortened V by 3 bases and J by 7 bases, and 20 bases separated the two germline ends. The CDR3 coding sequence is TGTGCCAGCAGCTCCGGACTGGGTGGATCTTGGCAGCCCCAGCATTTT. Translation: CASSSGLGGSWQPQHF.

The chain combines TRBV7-8 with TRBJ2-2; TRBD1 aligns across 9 bases. The J segment lost 4 bases and the V segment lost 3 bases, leaving 3 bases of the junction unmatched. The length of the CDR3 is 15 residues. The germline V gene encodes CDR1 SGHVS and CDR2 FQNEAQ. This CDR3 reads CASSLGTGLTGELFF. The DNA for the CDR3 is TGTGCCAGCAGCTTGGGGACAGGGCTCACCGGGGAGCTGTTTTTT.

This rearrangement joins TRBV2 to TRBJ1-6; TRBD1 is a possible D gene (6 bases). The CDR3 totals 14 residues. Between the trimmed V and J ends, which lost 6 bases and 7 bases, there was a span of 13 bases. Germline CDR1 and CDR2: SNHLY and FYNNEI. The CDR3 sequence: CASRGPGDNSPLHF. DNA for the CDR3: TGTGCCAGCAGGGGCCCAGGGGACAATTCACCCCTCCACTTT.

The rearrangement uses TRBV18 and TRBJ2-1; 8 bases align to TRBD2. This CDR3 contains 16 residues. V lost 5 bases and J lost 12; bases outside the gene matches: 18. CDR1 and CDR2 (germline): KGHSH, LQKENI. CDR3 in amino acids: CASSTQPEGLAAGQFF. The CDR3 coding sequence is TGTGCCAGCTCAACGCAACCGGAAGGACTAGCCGCTGGGCAGTTCTTC.

The J gene is TRBJ1-3, the V gene TRBV19; 7 bases map to TRBD1. Germline V gene lookup returns CDR1 LNHDA and CDR2 SQIVND (reference sequence). The CDR3 totals 13 residues. V shed 6 bases and J 2 bases; nucleotides not matched to a gene: 1. CDR3 residues: CASRGQAGNTIYF. For the CDR3, the DNA is TGTGCCAGTAGAGGACAGGCTGGAAACACCATATATTTT.

The V and J genes are TRBV9 and TRBJ2-1; 11 bases line up with TRBD2. The CDR3 runs to 18 residues. Germline CDR1 reads SGDLS; CDR2 reads YYNGEE. V lost 1 base to trimming and J lost 2 bases; unmatched junction nucleotides: 8. The CDR3 sequence is CASSVRLGTSGTYNEQFF. DNA for the CDR3: TGTGCCAGCAGCGTAAGATTAGGGACTAGCGGAACCTACAATGAGCAGTTCTTC.

This sequence joins TRBV5-1 and TRBJ2-7, with TRBD1 identical over 9 bases. Germline CDR1 SGHRS, CDR2 YFSETQ. The V segment lost 4 bases and the J segment 2 bases; nucleotides outside the gene matches: 4. The CDR3 extends over 14 amino acids. The CDR3 DNA follows: TGCGCCAGCAGCCAAAGACAGGGGGCCTACGAGCAGTACTTC. Its translation is CASSQRQGAYEQYF.

This sequence joins TRBV5-1 and TRBJ2-7, with 7 bases identical to TRBD1. The V segment lost 4 bases and the J segment 0 bases; nucleotides outside the gene matches: 4. Germline CDR1 is SGHRS and CDR2 is YFSETQ. This CDR3 comprises 14 residues. This CDR3 is CASSGDSASYEQYF. The CDR3 DNA reads as TGCGCCAGCAGCGGGGACAGCGCCTCCTACGAGCAGTACTTC.

V and J are TRBV10-3 and TRBJ2-3; maybe TRBD2 (6 bases). V was shortened by 3 bases and J by 2 bases, with 15 bases between the two germline ends. This CDR3 region has 16 residues. Germline loops: CDR1 ENHRY, CDR2 SYGVKD. CDR3 residues: CAISDPGAGSTDTQYF. DNA of the CDR3: TGTGCCATCAGTGATCCTGGGGCGGGGTCCACAGATACGCAGTATTTT.

This rearrangement joins TRBV5-6 to TRBJ2-3; D is ambiguous. The CDR3 has 15 amino acids. The germline gives CDR1 SGHDT, CDR2 YYEEEE. V gave up 0 bases and J gave up 3 bases, with 11 bases separating them. This chain's CDR3 is CASSLGTVGTDTQYF. The CDR3, as DNA: TGTGCCAGCAGCTTGGGGACCGTAGGAACAGATACGCAGTATTTT. The full variable domain, in which reference TRBV5-6 and TRBJ2-3 provide the parts outside the CDR3, is DAGVTQSPTHLIKTRGQQVTLRCSPKSGHDTVSWYQQALGQGPQFIFQYYEEEERQRGNFPDRFSGHQFPNYSSELNVNALLLGDSALYLCASSLGTVGTDTQYFGPGTRLTVL.

The rearrangement uses TRBV11-2 and TRBJ2-1, with TRBD1 matching 9 bases. V shed 1 base, J shed 7 bases, and the junction held 11 bases outside the gene matches. Per germline, CDR1 SGHAT and CDR2 FQNNGV. CDR3 length equals 17 residues. CDR3 region: CASSLAFGTGTWNEQFF. CDR3 nucleotides: TGTGCCAGCAGCTTAGCTTTTGGGACAGGGACTTGGAATGAGCAGTTCTTC.

This sequence joins TRBV10-2 and TRBJ2-3, with 9 nucleotides matching TRBD2. The CDR3 runs 13 residues. Germline-derived CDR1 and CDR2 are WSHSY and SAAADI. V lost 6 bases and J lost 4; bases outside the gene matches: 2. CDR3 DNA: TGCGCCAGCAGGGGACTAGCAGCAGATACGCAGTATTTT. Amino acids: CASRGLAADTQYF.

This chain links TRBV18 with TRBJ2-5; 11 bases align to TRBD2. Germline V lookup: CDR1 KGHSH, CDR2 LQKENI. Trimming removed 6 bases from V and 0 bases from J; junction bases left unmatched: 3. The length of the CDR3 is 15 residues. The CDR3 region has the DNA TGTGCCAGCTCCTCTAGCGGGGGGCACCAAGAGACCCAGTACTTC. Its translation is CASSSSGGHQETQYF.

The rearrangement uses TRBV30 and TRBJ1-6; TRBD1 matches 7 bases. The CDR3 covers 14 residues. Germline V CDR1 and CDR2: GTSNPN, SVGIG (reference sequence). V was pared by 4 bases and J by 9 bases, with 9 bases of the junction left unmatched. The CDR3 loop reads CAWKTTGSGSPLHF. The CDR3 nucleotides read TGTGCCTGGAAAACGACAGGGTCTGGTTCACCCCTCCACTTT.

The rearrangement uses TRBV7-9 and TRBJ2-5, with D unclear. The J call may be faulty, since TRBJ2-7 better matches the DNA end. The CDR3 covers 16 residues. CDR1 and CDR2 from the germline V gene are SEHNR and FQNEAQ (reference sequence). CDR3 DNA sequence: TGTGCCAGCAGCGTTTTTGCCGGGTCAACACCCTACGAGCAGTACTTC. Translation gives CASSVFAGSTPYEQYF.

The chain has TRBV18 and TRBJ1-1, with D tentatively TRBD1 (6 bases). Germline V lookup: CDR1 KGHSH, CDR2 LQKENI. The CDR3 extends over 14 amino acids. The V and J ends lost 2 bases and 3 bases respectively, with 10 bases between them. The CDR3 region is CASSPFEGDTEAFF. In DNA, the CDR3 is TGTGCCAGCTCACCATTCGAGGGGGACACTGAAGCTTTCTTT.

This chain uses TRBV5-4 with TRBJ2-3, with D perhaps matching TRBD2 (6 bases). CDR1 is SGHNT, CDR2 YYREEE, per germline (reference sequence). The CDR3 is 14 amino acids. Trimming removed 0 bases at V and 4 bases at J, with 9 bases between. CDR3 loop: CASSLATGADTQYF. The CDR3 DNA follows: TGTGCCAGCAGCTTGGCTACGGGGGCAGATACGCAGTATTTT.

This chain joins TRBV9 and TRBJ1-4; 9 bases fit TRBD1. Germline V CDR1 and CDR2: SGDLS, YYNGEE. CDR3 length: 16 residues. Trimming at V came to 3 bases and at J to 5 bases, leaving 8 bases not matched to a gene. The chain's CDR3 is CASSADTGGWNEKLFF. The CDR3, as DNA: TGTGCCAGCAGCGCGGATACAGGGGGCTGGAATGAAAAACTGTTTTTT.

The rearrangement joins TRBV19 to TRBJ2-1, with 15 positions matching TRBD2. Germline V lookup: CDR1 LNHDA, CDR2 SQIVND (reference sequence). The junction had 10 bases not matched to a gene; V was cut back by 5 bases and J by 8 bases. The CDR3 has 17 amino acids. The CDR3 nucleotides are TGTGCCAGTAGTGCGTCGCCGGGACTAGCGGGAGGTCATGAGCAGTTCTTC. Its translation is CASSASPGLAGGHEQFF.